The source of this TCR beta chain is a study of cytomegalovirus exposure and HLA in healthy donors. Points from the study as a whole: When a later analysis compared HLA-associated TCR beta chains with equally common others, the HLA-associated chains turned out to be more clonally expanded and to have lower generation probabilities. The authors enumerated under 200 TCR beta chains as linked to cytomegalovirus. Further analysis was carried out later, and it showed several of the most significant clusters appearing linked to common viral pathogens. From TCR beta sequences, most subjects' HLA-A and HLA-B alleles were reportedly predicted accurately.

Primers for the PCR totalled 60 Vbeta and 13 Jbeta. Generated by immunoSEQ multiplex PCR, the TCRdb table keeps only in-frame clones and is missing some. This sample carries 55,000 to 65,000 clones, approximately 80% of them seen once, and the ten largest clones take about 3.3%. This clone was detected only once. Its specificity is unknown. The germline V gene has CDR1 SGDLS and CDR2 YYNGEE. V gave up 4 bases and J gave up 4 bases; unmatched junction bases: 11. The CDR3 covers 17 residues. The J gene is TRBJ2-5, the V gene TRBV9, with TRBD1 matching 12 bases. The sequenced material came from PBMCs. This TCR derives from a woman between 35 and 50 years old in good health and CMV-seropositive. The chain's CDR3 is CASSPPPGTGGRETQYF. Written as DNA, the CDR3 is TGTGCCAGCAGCCCACCCCCGGGGACAGGGGGCAGAGAGACCCAGTACTTC.